This T cell receptor beta chain emerged from a study of human T cells and chemical hapten exposure. The time point was: patch test 3, about 24 weeks after DPC sensitization. Noted treatment: therapeutic diphenylcyclopropenone sensitization with weekly scalp DPC. TCRdb reprocessed the RACE reads with MiXCR, giving one entry per CDR3 protein. This sample carries 210,000 or so distinct CDR3 sequences, approximately 26% of them seen once, and the ten largest clones take 2% to 2.5%. The material was whole blood, obtained in connection with sensitization to the hapten diphenylcyclopropenone (DPC). The clonotype was recovered from a woman in her 40s with alopecia areata. Some clones in this sample may be carry-over from other donors' samples.

CDR3 in DNA: TGCGCCAGCAGCCAGGAGGGGGGGGTAGGGTTAGGGATGAACACTGAAGCTTTCTTT. Protein sequence: CASSQEGGVGLGMNTEAFF. V and J are TRBV4-3 and TRBJ1-1, with D maybe TRBD1 (6 bases). The CDR3 covers 19 residues. V lost 3 bases to trimming and J lost 0 bases, with 23 bases between them. Germline CDR1 LGHNA, CDR2 YSLEER.